The 22 T cell receptor beta chains presented below share a single source sample, sequenced in a study of shared clonotypes between healthy human individuals. Naive CD8 cells were CD45RO-negative, positively selected for CCR7, excluding terminally differentiated effector memory CD45RA+ cells. The method was immunoSEQ multiplex PCR; TCRdb's version includes in-frame clones alone and lacks a portion of them. Of just over 2,000,000 clones listed, approximately 94% are singletons. The sequenced sample consisted of naive CD8+ T cells sorted from blood. These receptors all stem from a man between 18 and 35 years old in good health.

This clone was seen just once. The genes are TRBV5-1 and TRBJ2-7; 8 nucleotides agree with TRBD1. From germline, CDR1 is SGHRS and CDR2 YFSETQ. The CDR3 length is 15 residues. Germline trimming cut 2 bases from V and 4 bases from J; bases unmatched to any gene: 8. CDR3 sequence (DNA): TGCGCCAGCAGCTTCCGACAGGGGACGTGGTACGAGCAGTACTTC. As protein: CASSFRQGTWYEQYF.

V is TRBV7-9 and J is TRBJ2-3; the match to TRBD2 covers 9 bases. V lost 5 bases, J lost 2 bases, and 11 bases stayed unmatched. The CDR3 length is 17 residues. Germline assignment: CDR1 SEHNR and CDR2 FQNEAQ (reference sequence). The CDR3 DNA follows: TGTGCCAGCAGCGTCACGATAGCGGGGGCCTTCACAGATACGCAGTATTTT. It translates to CASSVTIAGAFTDTQYF. The full variable domain, in which reference TRBV7-9 and TRBJ2-3 provide the parts outside the CDR3, is DTGVSQNPRHKITKRGQNVTFRCDPISEHNRLYWYRQTLGQGPEFLTYFQNEAQLEKSRLLSDRFSAERPKGSFSTLEIQRTEQGDSAMYLCASSVTIAGAFTDTQYFGPGTRLTVL.

The genes are TRBV27 and TRBJ2-3; D unclear. Germline assignment: CDR1 MNHEY and CDR2 SMNVEV (reference sequence). The CDR3 is made up of 14 amino acids. V was shortened by 4 bases and J by 4 bases, with 12 bases between the two germline ends. CDR3 in amino acids: CASSSYPGSDTQYF. CDR3 nucleotides: TGTGCCAGCAGTTCCTATCCTGGTTCAGATACGCAGTATTTT.

The rearrangement joins TRBV13 to TRBJ1-1; D remains unclear. Per germline, CDR1 PRHDT and CDR2 FYEKMQ (reference sequence). This CDR3 comprises 14 residues. Trimming cost V 0 bases and J 4 bases, with 9 bases left between them. Here the CDR3 DNA reads TGTGCCAGCAGCTTAGGCCTGGCTGGCACTGAAGCTTTCTTT. It encodes CASSLGLAGTEAFF.

V gene TRBV4-1 combines with J gene TRBJ2-7, with 10 bases matching TRBD1. This CDR3 has 16 residues. V shed 0 bases, J shed 1 base, and the junction held 3 bases outside the gene matches. CDR1 MGHRA and CDR2 YSYEKL come from the germline V gene. The CDR3: CASSQDTDRGSYEQYF. In DNA, the CDR3 is TGCGCCAGCAGCCAAGACACGGACAGGGGGTCCTACGAGCAGTACTTC.

The chain recombines TRBV7-9 with TRBJ2-3; D is undetermined. Germline CDR1 reads SEHNR; CDR2 reads FQNEAQ (reference sequence). CDR3 length equals 14 residues. V lost 6 bases to trimming and J lost 0 bases, with 10 bases between them. The CDR3 region is CASSPRPSTDTQYF. In DNA form, the CDR3 reads TGTGCCAGCAGTCCTCGACCTAGCACAGATACGCAGTATTTT.

Points on this clone: Other DNA sequences in this specimen translate into the identical CDR3. The chain links TRBV6-5 to TRBJ2-7; D is unresolved. V was clipped by 0 bases and J by 3 bases, with 6 bases between them. Germline CDR1 MNHEY, CDR2 SVGAGI. CDR3 size: 13 residues. This chain's CDR3 is CASSYSESYEQYF. CDR3 sequence (DNA): TGTGCCAGCAGTTACTCCGAAAGCTACGAGCAGTACTTC.

Here the CDR3 DNA reads TGTGCCAGCAGCGCCACAGGGATTGGCTCTGGAAACACCATATATTTT. It is translated as CASSATGIGSGNTIYF. The V gene is TRBV5-5, the J gene TRBJ1-3, with D perhaps TRBD1 (6 bases). With 4 bases removed from V and 0 bases from J, the gap between germline ends came to 14 bases. This CDR3 has 16 residues. Germline V gives CDR1 SGHKS, CDR2 YYEKEE (reference sequence).

In this sample, this clone turned up once. The genes are TRBV7-8 and TRBJ2-3; D is tentatively TRBD1 or TRBD2 (5 bases each). Looked up from germline, CDR1 is SGHVS and CDR2 is FQNEAQ. This CDR3 has 15 residues. V was clipped by 2 bases and J by 2 bases, with 11 bases between them. For the CDR3, the DNA is TGTGCCAGCAGCTTACGAGGGGCCTTCACAGATACGCAGTATTTT. It specifies CASSLRGAFTDTQYF. The whole variable domain, filled in from reference TRBV7-8 and TRBJ2-3, reads GAGVSQSPRYKVAKRGQDVALRCDPISGHVSLFWYQQALGQGPEFLTYFQNEAQLDKSGLPSDRFFAERPEGSVSTLKIQRTQQEDSAVYLCASSLRGAFTDTQYFGPGTRLTVL.

This sequence joins TRBV9 and TRBJ2-3; D gene unclear. V lost 0 bases, J lost 2 bases, and 4 bases lay in between. The germline gives CDR1 SGDLS, CDR2 YYNGEE. The CDR3 runs 13 residues. The CDR3 region is CASSVANTDTQYF. The CDR3 bases are TGTGCCAGCAGCGTAGCTAACACAGATACGCAGTATTTT.

About this clone itself: Within the sample, other DNA sequences also encode this same CDR3. The rearrangement links TRBV6-5 to TRBJ2-7; 7 bases are a match to TRBD2. J lost 6 bases, V lost 0 bases, and 8 bases had no gene match. CDR1 and CDR2 (germline): MNHEY, SVGAGI. This CDR3 region has 15 residues. The CDR3 nucleotides are TGTGCCAGCAGTTACTCGAATTCGGCGGGAGTCGAGCAGTACTTC. Encoded protein: CASSYSNSAGVEQYF.

The CDR3 DNA sequence: TGTGCCATCAGTGGGGACAGCCTGAACACTGAAGCTTTCTTT. Its translation: CAISGDSLNTEAFF. The V gene is TRBV10-3, the J gene TRBJ1-1, with 7 nucleotides matching TRBD1. V shed 4 bases, J shed 0 bases, and the junction held 2 bases outside the gene matches. The CDR3 has 14 amino acids. The germline V gene has CDR1 ENHRY and CDR2 SYGVKD.

The rearrangement uses TRBV7-9 and TRBJ1-2; D unresolved. The CDR3 is 16 residues long. Germline CDR1 reads SEHNR; CDR2 reads FQNEAQ (reference sequence). The V end was cut by 1 base, the J end by 0 bases, with 12 bases between. The CDR3 sequence is CASSLVPQEPNYGYTF. CDR3 nucleotide sequence: TGTGCCAGCAGCTTAGTACCGCAGGAGCCTAACTATGGCTACACCTTC.

Notes on this clone: Other nucleotide sequences in the sample specify the same CDR3. The rearrangement joins TRBV9 to TRBJ2-7; D unresolved. Trimming stripped 0 bases from V and 3 bases from J, with 7 bases between. In germline, CDR1 is SGDLS, CDR2 YYNGEE. The CDR3 is made up of 13 amino acids. CDR3 in DNA: TGTGCCAGCAGCGTAGCACAGAACTACGAGCAGTACTTC. Encoded protein: CASSVAQNYEQYF.

This clone occurred once. This chain joins TRBV7-9 and TRBJ2-1; 8 nucleotides match TRBD2. The CDR3 spans 16 residues. V gave up 5 bases and J gave up 3 bases; unmatched junction bases: 9. CDR1 SEHNR and CDR2 FQNEAQ come from the germline V gene (reference sequence). Here the CDR3 reads CASSPLAGRHYNEQFF. The CDR3 coding sequence is TGTGCCAGCAGCCCTCTAGCGGGTCGACACTACAATGAGCAGTTCTTC.

The chain uses TRBV6-6 and TRBJ2-1, with D unclear. The ends were cut back, 1 base at V and 1 base at J, with 8 bases in the middle. Germline V gene data show CDR1 as MNHNY and CDR2 as SVGAGI (reference sequence). This CDR3 region has 15 residues. CDR3 coding DNA: TGTGCCAGCAGTTACTTTCTGGGTTCCTACAATGAGCAGTTCTTC. This codes for CASSYFLGSYNEQFF.

The chain is built from TRBV9 and TRBJ2-5; maybe TRBD1 (5 bases). CDR1 is SGDLS, CDR2 YYNGEE, per germline. V was shortened by 4 bases and J by 2 bases, with 12 bases between the two germline ends. The CDR3 covers 14 residues. The CDR3 here is CASSPRQRQETQYF. DNA of the CDR3: TGTGCCAGCAGCCCAAGACAGCGACAAGAGACCCAGTACTTC.

This chain joins TRBV30 and TRBJ1-3, with D perhaps TRBD1 (6 bases). Germline loops: CDR1 GTSNPN, CDR2 SVGIG (reference sequence). V lost 0 bases and J lost 4, with 13 bases in between. This CDR3 comprises 15 residues. This CDR3 reads CAWSVLPGAGNTIYF. The CDR3 nucleotides read TGTGCCTGGAGTGTACTTCCAGGGGCGGGAAACACCATATATTTT.

The CDR3 protein is CASSEECGTGDGSYNSPLHF. In nucleotides, the CDR3 is TGCGCCAGCAGTGAGGAATGTGGGACAGGGGATGGATCCTATAATTCACCCCTCCACTTT. The J gene is TRBJ1-6, the V gene TRBV10-1, with 10 bases that match TRBD1. Germline CDR1 and CDR2: WNHNN and SYGVQD (reference sequence). This CDR3 is built from 20 residues. The V gene end was trimmed by 2 bases and the J gene end by 1 base; junction bases not matched to a gene: 11.

V and J are TRBV6-1 and TRBJ2-7; the match to TRBD1 covers 8 bases. This CDR3 region has 14 residues. CDR1 is MNHNS, CDR2 SASEGT, per germline. V lost 3 bases to trimming and J lost 3 bases; unmatched junction nucleotides: 4. CDR3 in amino acids: CASSETGAGYEQYF. Here the CDR3 DNA reads TGTGCCAGCAGTGAGACAGGGGCCGGCTACGAGCAGTACTTC.

The count of this clone is one. The V and J genes are TRBV5-1 and TRBJ2-5; TRBD1 is a possible D gene (5 bases). The CDR3 runs to 15 residues. The V end lost 6 bases, the J end lost 4 bases, and 19 bases lay between the germline ends. Looked up from germline, CDR1 is SGHRS and CDR2 is YFSETQ. CDR3: CASKTGTAAGETQYF. CDR3 coding DNA: TGCGCCAGCAAAACAGGCACCGCCGCCGGAGAGACCCAGTACTTC.

A word on this clone: This same CDR3 is encoded by further DNA sequences in the sample. The V call is TRBV28, the J call TRBJ2-5; no definite D call. The CDR3 consists of 13 residues. V was pared by 2 bases and J by 0 bases, with 4 bases between. The germline gives CDR1 MDHEN, CDR2 SYDVKM. CDR3 in DNA: TGTGCCAGCAGTTTAGGCAACCAAGAGACCCAGTACTTC. Translation: CASSLGNQETQYF.